Many counts were recorded for the clone carrying this T cell receptor beta chain. Antigen specificity is unknown. The ends lost 5 bases at V and 4 bases at J; junction bases unmatched: 11. Looked up from germline, CDR1 is PRHDT and CDR2 is FYEKMQ (reference sequence). The CDR3 loop spans 16 amino acids. TCRdb re-derived calls from the 5' RACE reads in MiXCR, one entry per CDR3 protein. The sample shows about 220,000 distinct CDR3 sequences, 6% to 8.5% of them seen only once. The record originates from a study of CD8 T cells in ankylosing spondylitis. The study, taken as a whole, reports: Relatively rare in peripheral blood, disease-linked clones were also CD8+. Typical of ankylosing spondylitis blood, it appeared, was a TCR beta motif of fewer than 10 highly homologous variants.

The receptor was derived from a male donor with ankylosing spondylitis. The V gene is TRBV13, the J gene TRBJ2-3; TRBD2 matches 8 bases. Sequencing was performed on blood, either unsorted or a sorted T cell fraction (not recorded which). For the CDR3, the DNA is TGTGCCAGCAGCCCATTTACCGGGGGGGCGTCAGATACGCAGTATTTT. Its protein product is CASSPFTGGASDTQYF.